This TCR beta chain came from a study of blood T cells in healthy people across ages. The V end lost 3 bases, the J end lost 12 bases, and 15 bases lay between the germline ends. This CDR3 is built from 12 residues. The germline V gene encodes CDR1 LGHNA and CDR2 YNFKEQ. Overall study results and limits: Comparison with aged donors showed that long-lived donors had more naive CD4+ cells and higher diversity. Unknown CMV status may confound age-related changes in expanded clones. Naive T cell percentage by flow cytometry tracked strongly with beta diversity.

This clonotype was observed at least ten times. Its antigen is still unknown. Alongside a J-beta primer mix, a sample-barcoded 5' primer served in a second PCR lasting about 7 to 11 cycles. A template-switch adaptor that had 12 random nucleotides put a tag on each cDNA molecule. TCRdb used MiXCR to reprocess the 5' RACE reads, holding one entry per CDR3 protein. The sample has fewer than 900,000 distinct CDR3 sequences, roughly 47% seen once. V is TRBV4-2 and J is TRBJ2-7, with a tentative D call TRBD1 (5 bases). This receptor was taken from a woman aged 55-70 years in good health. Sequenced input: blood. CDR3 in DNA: TGTGCCAGCAGCCATCCCCAGGGTATTCGGTACTTC. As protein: CASSHPQGIRYF.